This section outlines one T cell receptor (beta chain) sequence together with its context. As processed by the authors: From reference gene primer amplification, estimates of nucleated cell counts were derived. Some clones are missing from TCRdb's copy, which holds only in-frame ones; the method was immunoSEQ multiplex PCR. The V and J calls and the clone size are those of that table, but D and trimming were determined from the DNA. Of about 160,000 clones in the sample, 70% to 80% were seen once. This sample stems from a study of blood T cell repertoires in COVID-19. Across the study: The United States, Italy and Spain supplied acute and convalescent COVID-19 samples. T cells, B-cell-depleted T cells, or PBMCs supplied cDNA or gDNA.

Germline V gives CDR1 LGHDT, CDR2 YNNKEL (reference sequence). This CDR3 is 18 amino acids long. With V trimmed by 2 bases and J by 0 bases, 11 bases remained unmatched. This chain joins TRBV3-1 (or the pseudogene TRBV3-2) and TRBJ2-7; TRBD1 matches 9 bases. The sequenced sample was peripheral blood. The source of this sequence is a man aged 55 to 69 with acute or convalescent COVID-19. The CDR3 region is CASSQWLPGQGYSYEQYF. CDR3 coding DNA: TGTGCCAGCAGCCAATGGCTGCCGGGACAGGGTTACTCCTACGAGCAGTACTTC.